The 5 T cell receptor beta chains listed next were all sequenced from one sample in a study of blood T cell repertoires in COVID-19. TCRdb's copy holds only in-frame clones and misses some; the assay was immunoSEQ multiplex PCR. The profile covers about 58,000 clones, with around 79% appearing a single time and 4.9% taken by the ten largest. Material: peripheral blood. The receptors come from a human donor in a cohort sampled during active COVID-19.

The gene calls are TRBV9 and TRBJ2-7, with 11 bases matching TRBD1. CDR3 length: 15 residues. The V and J ends lost 3 bases and 3 bases, in that order; junction bases with no gene match: 5. Germline V gene data show CDR1 as SGDLS and CDR2 as YYNGEE. The CDR3 protein is CASSARTGGFYEQYF. DNA for the CDR3: TGTGCCAGCAGCGCGAGGACAGGGGGCTTCTACGAGCAGTACTTC.

This sequence joins TRBV3-1 (or the pseudogene TRBV3-2) and TRBJ1-6, with D perhaps matching TRBD1 (6 bases). The germline V gene has CDR1 LGHDT and CDR2 YNNKEL (reference sequence). Deletions cut 1 base from V and 9 bases from J, with 13 bases between. This CDR3 contains 15 residues. CDR3 region: CASSQGRGAGSPLHF. CDR3 coding DNA: TGTGCCAGCAGCCAAGGGCGGGGGGCTGGTTCACCCCTCCACTTT.

The chain joins TRBV4-3 to TRBJ2-7, with 9 bases lining up with TRBD2. Losses at the gene ends were 3 bases for V and 3 bases for J; bases not matched to a gene: 12. Looked up from germline, CDR1 is LGHNA and CDR2 is YSLEER. The CDR3 is made up of 17 amino acids. For the CDR3, the DNA is TGCGCCAGCAGCCAGGAAGTAGCGGGAGATGCCCTCTACGAGCAGTACTTC. Residues: CASSQEVAGDALYEQYF.

This clone occurred many times. Other DNA sequences within the sample encode an identical CDR3. The V call is TRBV5-1, the J call TRBJ1-1; 10 bases are a match to TRBD1. V was pared by 4 bases and J by 4 bases, with 7 bases of the junction left unmatched. CDR3 length: 15 residues. Germline CDR1 reads SGHRS; CDR2 reads YFSETQ. The CDR3 sequence is CASSRGQGGGTEAFF. In nucleotides, the CDR3 is TGCGCCAGCAGCCGAGGACAGGGGGGTGGCACTGAAGCTTTCTTT.

The chain carries TRBV6-5 and TRBJ2-7; D is undetermined. The V and J ends lost 2 bases and 6 bases respectively, with 14 bases between them. This CDR3 spans 14 amino acids. From germline, CDR1 is MNHEY and CDR2 SVGAGI. In DNA form, the CDR3 reads TGTGCCAGCAGTTACGGTAGTCTAGTTGGCGAGCAGTACTTC. It encodes CASSYGSLVGEQYF.